These 23 T cell receptor beta chains came from one sample sequenced in a study of long-term antiretroviral therapy in people with HIV. The assay, immunoSEQ v3.0, was run at survey level. The method was immunoSEQ multiplex PCR; TCRdb's version includes in-frame clones alone and lacks a portion of them. The repertoire has tens of thousands of clones, about nine tenths of them found once; the top ten carry approximately 5%. The sequencing used unsorted PBMCs, collected 0.1 years before starting antiretroviral therapy. Every receptor here comes from a woman in her forties or fifties with HIV.

V and J are TRBV30 and TRBJ2-7; the D gene is possibly TRBD1 (6 bases). Per germline, CDR1 GTSNPN and CDR2 SVGIG (reference sequence). The V end lost 2 bases, the J end lost 3 bases, and 20 bases lay between the germline ends. The CDR3 consists of 16 residues. CDR3 region: CAWSKQGRGLVYEQYF. DNA for the CDR3: TGTGCCTGGAGTAAACAGGGCAGGGGCTTGGTCTACGAGCAGTACTTC.

The chain combines TRBV30 with TRBJ1-1; D is perhaps TRBD1 (6 bases). This CDR3 is 12 amino acids long. Germline V gene data show CDR1 as GTSNPN and CDR2 as SVGIG (reference sequence). Trimming removed 3 bases from V and 8 bases from J, with 13 bases in between. The CDR3 is CAWRQTGLEAFF. For the CDR3, the DNA is TGTGCCTGGAGACAAACAGGGTTAGAAGCTTTCTTT. The full variable domain, with the rest looked up from reference TRBV30 and TRBJ1-1, is SQTIHQWPATLVQPVGSPLSLECTVEGTSNPNLYWYRQAAGRGLQLLFYSVGIGQISSEVPQNLSASRPQDRQFILSSKKLLLSDSGFYLCAWRQTGLEAFFGQGTRLTVV.

The CDR3 sequence is CASSLAGELFF. CDR3 coding DNA: TGTGCCAGCAGCTTGGCCGGGGAGCTGTTTTTT. The rearrangement uses TRBV11-3 and TRBJ2-2, with D uncertain. Germline V CDR1 and CDR2: SGHNT, YENEEA. Trimming took 3 bases from V and 6 from J, leaving 2 bases between them. CDR3 length: 11 amino acids.

The chain couples TRBV30 to TRBJ1-2; TRBD1 agrees at 8 bases. CDR3 length: 13 residues. The germline gives CDR1 GTSNPN, CDR2 SVGIG (reference sequence). After removal of 5 bases from V and 4 bases from J, the junction contained 6 bases not matched to a gene. The CDR3 nucleotides read TGTGCCTGGGGAGGGGACAGGCCCTATGGCTACACCTTC. It specifies CAWGGDRPYGYTF. Looking up the rest from reference TRBV30 and TRBJ1-2 gives the full variable domain: SQTIHQWPATLVQPVGSPLSLECTVEGTSNPNLYWYRQAAGRGLQLLFYSVGIGQISSEVPQNLSASRPQDRQFILSSKKLLLSDSGFYLCAWGGDRPYGYTFGSGTRLTVV.

The chain recombines TRBV5-4 with TRBJ1-1, with 7 bases that match TRBD1. There are 15 residues in the CDR3. Germline CDR1 SGHNT, CDR2 YYREEE (reference sequence). The V segment lost 2 bases and the J segment 1 base; nucleotides outside the gene matches: 5. The CDR3 loop is CASSLNRDRNTEAFF. CDR3 coding DNA: TGTGCCAGCAGCTTAAACCGGGACAGGAACACTGAAGCTTTCTTT.

The chain employs TRBV7-9 and TRBJ1-1; no reliable D call. The CDR3 sequence is 17 residues long. V lost 4 bases to trimming and J lost 2 bases, with 20 bases between them. Germline V lookup: CDR1 SEHNR, CDR2 FQNEAQ (reference sequence). The CDR3 region has the DNA TGTGCCAGCAGCTCCTTGGCCCGACTCCGGGAAAACACTGAAGCTTTCTTT. It is translated as CASSSLARLRENTEAFF.

The V call is TRBV5-1, the J call TRBJ2-7; TRBD1 matches at 10 bases. Germline V CDR1 and CDR2: SGHRS, YFSETQ. The trim removed 3 bases at V and 6 bases at J, leaving 12 bases unmatched. The CDR3 runs 16 residues. The CDR3 nucleotides are TGCGCCAGCAGCTGGGCGGCGGGACAGGGGAGTACCGAGCAGTACTTC. Residues: CASSWAAGQGSTEQYF.

The V gene is TRBV5-1, the J gene TRBJ1-1; unclear D gene. The CDR3 covers 14 residues. V lost 0 bases to trimming and J lost 1 base, with 7 bases between them. Germline assignment: CDR1 SGHRS and CDR2 YFSETQ. In DNA, the CDR3 is TGCGCCAGCAGCTTGGACACGGCGAACACTGAAGCTTTCTTT. As protein: CASSLDTANTEAFF. Full variable domain (rest looked up from reference TRBV5-1 and TRBJ1-1): KAGVTQTPRYLIKTRGQQVTLSCSPISGHRSVSWYQQTPGQGLQFLFEYFSETQRNKGNFPGRFSGRQFSNSRSEMNVSTLELGDSALYLCASSLDTANTEAFFGQGTRLTVV.

This clone was detected only a few times. J is TRBJ1-6 and V is TRBV9; no firm D call. V lost 2 bases and J lost 5, with 11 bases in between. This CDR3 is 15 amino acids long. Germline V gene lookup returns CDR1 SGDLS and CDR2 YYNGEE. The CDR3: CASSVLTDHNSPLHF. The CDR3 bases are TGTGCCAGCAGCGTTTTAACAGATCATAATTCACCCCTCCACTTT.

V and J are TRBV6-1 and TRBJ2-3; possible D gene TRBD2, 7 bases. The CDR3 covers 16 residues. Trimming took 4 bases from V and 4 from J, leaving 18 bases between them. Germline CDR1 MNHNS, CDR2 SASEGT. CDR3 residues: CASSARGGTFSDTQYF. Written as DNA, the CDR3 is TGTGCCAGCAGTGCCCGCGGGGGCACCTTTTCAGATACGCAGTATTTT.

The rearrangement joins TRBV7-9 to TRBJ2-6; D gene unclear. Looked up from germline, CDR1 is SEHNR and CDR2 is FQNEAQ (reference sequence). V dropped 2 bases and J dropped 4 bases, with 3 bases sitting between them. CDR3 length: 13 amino acids. The CDR3 here is CASSLLGANVLTF. DNA for the CDR3: TGTGCCAGCAGCTTACTAGGGGCCAACGTCCTGACTTTC.

J is TRBJ1-6 and V is TRBV5-1; 8 nucleotides align to TRBD1. CDR3 length: 14 amino acids. From germline, CDR1 is SGHRS and CDR2 YFSETQ. The V segment lost 4 bases and the J segment 10 bases; nucleotides outside the gene matches: 7. CDR3 bases: TGCGCCAGCAGCACGGACAGGGTTAGATCACCCCTCCACTTT. Amino acid sequence: CASSTDRVRSPLHF. The entire variable domain, with the rest obtained from reference TRBV5-1 and TRBJ1-6, is as follows: KAGVTQTPRYLIKTRGQQVTLSCSPISGHRSVSWYQQTPGQGLQFLFEYFSETQRNKGNFPGRFSGRQFSNSRSEMNVSTLELGDSALYLCASSTDRVRSPLHFGNGTRLTVT.

This clone came up once. The chain couples TRBV29-1 to TRBJ1-3, with TRBD1 matching over 8 bases. With V trimmed by 1 base and J by 4 bases, 3 bases remained unmatched. The CDR3 is made up of 14 amino acids. Per the germline V gene, CDR1 is SQVTM and CDR2 is ANQGSEA. CDR3 loop: CSVEATGAGNTIYF. For the CDR3, the DNA is TGCAGCGTTGAAGCGACAGGGGCAGGAAACACCATATATTTT.

The V gene is TRBV11-2, the J gene TRBJ2-7; 8 bases are shared with TRBD2. The CDR3 contains 15 residues. The J segment lost 0 bases and the V segment lost 3 bases, leaving 4 bases of the junction unmatched. Germline lookup yields CDR1 SGHAT and CDR2 FQNNGV. For the CDR3, the DNA is TGTGCCAGCAGCTTTCGGGGGGGCCCCTCCTACGAGCAGTACTTC. It codes for CASSFRGGPSYEQYF.

The V gene is TRBV29-1, the J gene TRBJ2-1, with TRBD2 identical over 10 bases. Per the germline V gene, CDR1 is SQVTM and CDR2 is ANQGSEA. V trimming: 7 bases; J trimming: 0 bases; junction bases outside the gene matches: 3. There are 14 residues in the CDR3. CDR3 sequence (DNA): TGCAGCGGGGTAGCGGGGGGCTCCTACAATGAGCAGTTCTTC. It is translated as CSGVAGGSYNEQFF.

The V gene is TRBV30, the J gene TRBJ2-7; TRBD1 might be the D (6 bases). The germline CDR1 and CDR2 sequences are GTSNPN and SVGIG (reference sequence). The CDR3 contains 12 residues. Trimming stripped 5 bases from V and 1 base from J, with 9 bases between. CDR3 region: CAWGGGSYEQYF. CDR3 in DNA: TGTGCCTGGGGGGGCGGATCCTACGAGCAGTACTTC.

The chain recombines TRBV7-8 with TRBJ1-2, with TRBD1 matching over 9 bases. The V gene's germline CDR1 is SGHVS and CDR2 FQNEAQ. V gave up 5 bases and J gave up 5 bases; unmatched junction bases: 6. The CDR3 extends over 14 amino acids. DNA for the CDR3: TGTGCCAGCAGCCGCGGGACAGGGCCGTATGGCTACACCTTC. This sequence encodes CASSRGTGPYGYTF.

This sequence joins TRBV28 and TRBJ2-1; 13 bases line up with TRBD2. Per germline, CDR1 MDHEN and CDR2 SYDVKM. The CDR3 is 16 amino acids. Trimming cost V 1 base and J 10 bases; bases outside gene matches: 7. The CDR3 region has the DNA TGTGCCAGCAGTTTATCCGGGACTAGCGGGGTTCGGGAGCAGTTCTTC. It specifies CASSLSGTSGVREQFF.

Here the CDR3 reads CASSLTVTYEQYF. The CDR3 DNA is TGCGCCAGCAGCTTGACGGTTACCTACGAGCAGTACTTC. V usage is TRBV5-1 and J usage is TRBJ2-7; no definite D call. Germline values: CDR1 SGHRS, CDR2 YFSETQ. Trimming removed 1 base from V and 2 bases from J, with 7 bases in between. The CDR3 is made up of 13 amino acids.

The chain couples TRBV15 to TRBJ2-6; tentatively, D is TRBD1 (5 bases). The CDR3 is 15 amino acids. The V gene lost 0 bases and the J gene lost 3 bases, with 6 bases spanning the gap. In germline, CDR1 is LNHNV, CDR2 YYDKDF (reference sequence). This CDR3 is CATSRDRGGANVLTF. DNA for the CDR3: TGTGCCACCAGCAGAGATAGGGGTGGGGCCAACGTCCTGACTTTC.

The chain couples TRBV27 to TRBJ2-7; TRBD1 agrees at 11 bases. Germline values: CDR1 MNHEY, CDR2 SMNVEV (reference sequence). The CDR3 has 16 amino acids. After removal of 5 bases from V and 7 bases from J, the junction contained 13 bases not matched to a gene. CDR3 DNA: TGTGCCAGCAGTCTGATTAGGACAGGGGGCGGCGGGGAGCAGTACTTC. Its protein is CASSLIRTGGGGEQYF.

Comments on this clone: Other DNA sequences in this specimen translate into the identical CDR3. V usage is TRBV5-1 and J usage is TRBJ2-3; the match to TRBD1 covers 7 bases. Germline lookup yields CDR1 SGHRS and CDR2 YFSETQ. J was trimmed by 4 bases and V by 0 bases; bases with no gene match: 2. The CDR3 consists of 14 residues. In nucleotides, the CDR3 is TGCGCCAGCAGCTTGGGACAGGGACCAGATACGCAGTATTTT. Translated: CASSLGQGPDTQYF. The entire variable domain, with the rest obtained from reference TRBV5-1 and TRBJ2-3, is as follows: KAGVTQTPRYLIKTRGQQVTLSCSPISGHRSVSWYQQTPGQGLQFLFEYFSETQRNKGNFPGRFSGRQFSNSRSEMNVSTLELGDSALYLCASSLGQGPDTQYFGPGTRLTVL.

This sequence joins TRBV10-1 and TRBJ2-7; D is unclear. Per the germline V gene, CDR1 is WNHNN and CDR2 is SYGVQD (reference sequence). The V gene lost 6 bases and the J gene lost 3 bases, with 9 bases spanning the gap. CDR3 length: 12 residues. The CDR3 sequence: CASSKLSYEQYF. The CDR3 bases are TGCGCCAGCAGCAAACTGAGCTACGAGCAGTACTTC.